The rows below give T cell receptor beta chains drawn from one sample of a study of blood T cell repertoires in COVID-19. Using immunoSEQ multiplex PCR, the repertoire was profiled, and TCRdb retains in-frame clones only, with some absent. The repertoire includes roughly 70,000 clones, under 90% of them detected once, and 18% sits in the top ten. The sequenced sample was peripheral blood. The receptor source for this set is a man in his sixties or seventies who had recovered from COVID-19. The CDR3 runs from the conserved cysteine through the conserved F or W. The D gene is left open where the match is weak. Clone size is not always given. Where it is, it says once, few, many or a class for expanded clones.

>TRBJ2-3|TRBV5-4|.|.
CASSFIGLRLPDTQYF
TGTGCCAGCAGCTTTATCGGTCTTCGGTTGCCAGATACGCAGTATTTT
>TRBJ1-4|TRBV28|.|.
CASGRIATNEKLFF
TGTGCCAGCGGCAGGATTGCAACTAATGAAAAACTGTTTTTT
>TRBJ2-1|TRBV6-2/TRBV6-3|.|.
CASSYGTLFGEQFF
TGTGCCAGCAGTTACGGGACTCTTTTCGGTGAGCAGTTCTTC
>TRBJ2-5|TRBV7-2|.|.
CASTLGGGRQETQYF
TGTGCCAGCACCTTAGGGGGGGGCAGACAAGAGACCCAGTACTTC
>TRBJ2-5|TRBV19|.|.
CASSIRNQETQYF
TGTGCCAGTAGTATTAGAAATCAAGAGACCCAGTACTTC
>TRBJ1-1|TRBV5-8|.|few
CASSTGILVNTEAFF
TGTGCCAGCAGTACAGGTATCTTGGTGAACACTGAAGCTTTCTTT
>TRBJ2-5|TRBV5-1|TRBD1|.
CASSLVGPGTEQETQYF
TGCGCCAGCAGCTTGGTAGGGCCCGGGACAGAGCAAGAGACCCAGTACTTC
>TRBJ1-5|TRBV23-1|.|.
CASRVLTSGDDQPQHF
TGCGCCAGCAGAGTCCTGACCTCGGGGGACGATCAGCCCCAGCATTTT
>TRBJ1-2|TRBV7-2|.|many
CASSLARLANYGYTF
TGTGCCAGCAGCTTAGCGCGGCTAGCTAACTATGGCTACACCTTC
>TRBJ1-6|TRBV19|.|.
CASSIQEGRNSPLHF
TGTGCCAGTAGTATACAAGAAGGGAGGAATTCACCCCTCCACTTT
>TRBJ2-7|TRBV6-5|TRBD2|.
CASSYGRRETEQYF
TGTGCCAGCAGTTACGGTAGGCGGGAGACCGAGCAGTACTTC
>TRBJ1-5|TRBV19|.|.
CASMSLGNQPQHF
TGTGCCAGTATGTCTCTCGGCAATCAGCCCCAGCATTTT
>TRBJ1-1|TRBV5-1|.|.
CASSLGLFPLGDTDKNTEAFF
TGCGCCAGCAGCTTGGGTTTATTTCCCCTGGGTGATACAGACAAGAACACTGAAGCTTTCTTT
>TRBJ2-1|TRBV11-3|TRBD2|.
CASSVIAGTEQFF
TGTGCCAGCAGCGTAATAGCGGGGACTGAGCAGTTCTTC
>TRBJ2-7|TRBV6-5|.|.
CASSKTTVLYEQYF
TGTGCCAGCAGCAAAACGACAGTTCTCTACGAGCAGTACTTC
>TRBJ2-7|TRBV6-5|TRBD2|.
CASSANTIWDYRTYF
TGTGCCAGCAGCGCTAATACGATTTGGGACTATAGGACGTACTTC
>TRBJ2-7|TRBV7-2|TRBD1|.
CASSQTGQVHEQYF
TGTGCCAGCAGCCAGACCGGACAGGTTCACGAGCAGTACTTC
>TRBJ2-5|TRBV9|.|.
CASSPTGQQETQYF
TGTGCCAGCAGCCCCACGGGTCAGCAAGAGACCCAGTACTTC
>TRBJ2-5|TRBV27|TRBD2|.
CASRDSNSDRGGLAGSQETQYF
TGTGCCAGCAGGGACTCGAACTCTGACAGGGGGGGACTAGCGGGGTCCCAAGAGACCCAGTACTTC
>TRBJ2-5|TRBV6-2/TRBV6-3|TRBD1|once
CASSRGQGWETQYF
TGTGCCAGCAGCCGCGGACAGGGATGGGAGACCCAGTACTTC
>TRBJ2-7|TRBV9|TRBD2|.
CASSVDPSGMDEQYF
TGTGCCAGCAGCGTAGATCCTAGCGGGATGGACGAGCAGTACTTC
>TRBJ2-2|TRBV11-1|.|.
CASRVLRTGELFF
TGTGCCAGCAGGGTTTTGCGGACCGGGGAGCTGTTTTTT
>TRBJ1-4|TRBV29-1|TRBD1|.
CSVEGGQGVDEKLFF
TGCAGCGTTGAAGGCGGACAGGGGGTAGATGAAAAACTGTTTTTT
>TRBJ1-1|TRBV7-2|.|.
CASSLQGSVTEAFF
TGTGCCAGCAGCTTGCAGGGCAGTGTCACTGAAGCTTTCTTT
>TRBJ2-7|TRBV18|.|.
CASSPGSPYEQYF
TGTGCCAGCTCACCAGGCAGTCCCTACGAGCAGTACTTC
>TRBJ2-3|TRBV7-3|TRBD1|.
CASSLTGQGTDTQYF
TGTGCCAGCAGCTTAACTGGACAGGGCACAGATACGCAGTATTTT
>TRBJ1-3|TRBV7-8|TRBD1|.
CASSYRTGTGALNSGNTIYF
TGTGCCAGCAGCTATAGGACCGGGACAGGGGCTTTGAACTCTGGAAACACCATATATTTT
>TRBJ2-3|TRBV5-1|.|.
CASSLPLPGTDTQYF
TGCGCCAGCAGCTTACCGCTACCTGGCACAGATACGCAGTATTTT
>TRBJ1-1|TRBV5-4|.|once
CASSLGWGLQANTEAFF
TGTGCCAGCAGCTTGGGTTGGGGACTCCAAGCGAACACTGAAGCTTTCTTT
>TRBJ2-5|TRBV25-1|.|few
CASSEPGGIQETQYF
TGTGCCAGCAGTGAGCCAGGGGGGATCCAAGAGACCCAGTACTTC
>TRBJ2-2|TRBV12-3/TRBV12-4|.|.
CASSFSYTGELFF
TGTGCCAGCAGTTTCTCGTACACCGGGGAGCTGTTTTTT
>TRBJ1-1|TRBV2|.|.
CASSQDSSTEAFF
TGTGCCAGCAGCCAGGACAGTTCCACTGAAGCTTTCTTT
>TRBJ1-2|TRBV28|.|.
CASRETRDENGYTF
TGTGCCAGCAGGGAAACCAGGGATGAGAATGGCTACACCTTC
>TRBJ2-7|TRBV7-9|.|few
CASSFRGAEQYF
TGTGCCAGCAGCTTTCGTGGGGCCGAGCAGTACTTC
>TRBJ2-7|TRBV7-9|.|.
CASSLIGESSYEQYF
TGTGCCAGCAGCTTAATCGGGGAGAGCTCCTACGAGCAGTACTTC
>TRBJ2-1|TRBV5-6|TRBD2|.
CASSKMLAAGVPSEQFF
TGTGCCAGCAGCAAGATGCTAGCGGCCGGGGTACCTTCTGAGCAGTTCTTC
>TRBJ1-3|TRBV7-9|TRBD1|.
CASSPGTGIRDTIYF
TGTGCCAGCAGCCCCGGGACAGGGATTAGAGACACCATATATTTT
>TRBJ1-1|TRBV4-3|TRBD1|.
CASSEMTGSTEAFF
TGCGCCAGCAGCGAAATGACAGGGTCCACTGAAGCTTTCTTT
>TRBJ2-5|TRBV5-1|TRBD2|.
CASSLAPTSEETQYF
TGCGCCAGCAGCTTGGCCCCGACTAGCGAGGAGACCCAGTACTTC
>TRBJ2-2|TRBV5-1|TRBD1|medium-sized
CASIDRERAGELFF
TGCGCCAGCATAGACAGGGAAAGGGCCGGGGAGCTGTTTTTT
>TRBJ1-4|TRBV15|TRBD1|once
CATSRRQGATNEKLFF
TGTGCCACCAGCAGGAGACAGGGTGCAACTAATGAAAAACTGTTTTTT
>TRBJ1-2|TRBV7-9|.|.
CASSLASAGYGYTF
TGTGCCAGCAGCTTAGCGAGCGCTGGATATGGCTACACCTTC
>TRBJ1-3|TRBV28|.|.
CASRPIDSNSGNTIYF
TGTGCCAGCAGACCCATCGACAGTAACTCTGGAAACACCATATATTTT
>TRBJ1-3|TRBV25-1|TRBD1|.
CASSAGQGSGNTIYF
TGTGCCAGCAGTGCGGGACAGGGGTCTGGAAACACCATATATTTT
>TRBJ2-7|TRBV11-2|.|.
CASSSTGYEQYF
TGTGCCAGCAGCTCAACAGGCTACGAGCAGTACTTC
>TRBJ1-5|TRBV19|.|.
CASSPGGQPQHF
TGTGCCAGCTCGCCCGGGGGTCAGCCCCAGCATTTT
>TRBJ2-7|TRBV19|TRBD2|once
CASSAGTSGRFYEQYF
TGTGCCAGTAGTGCCGGGACTAGCGGGAGGTTTTACGAGCAGTACTTC
>TRBJ2-1|TRBV2|TRBD2|many
CASSKERGEAFF
TGTGCCAGCAGTAAAGAACGGGGGGAAGCGTTCTTC
>TRBJ2-3|TRBV7-3|.|.
CASSQNRDTQYF
TGTGCCAGCAGTCAGAACAGAGATACGCAGTATTTT
>TRBJ1-5|TRBV18|.|large
CASSPSRGARGQPQHF
TGTGCCAGCTCACCATCGCGGGGGGCAAGGGGTCAGCCCCAGCATTTT
>TRBJ1-5|TRBV6-5|TRBD1|few
CASFGGTGNQPQHF
TGTGCCAGCTTTGGAGGGACAGGGAATCAGCCCCAGCATTTT